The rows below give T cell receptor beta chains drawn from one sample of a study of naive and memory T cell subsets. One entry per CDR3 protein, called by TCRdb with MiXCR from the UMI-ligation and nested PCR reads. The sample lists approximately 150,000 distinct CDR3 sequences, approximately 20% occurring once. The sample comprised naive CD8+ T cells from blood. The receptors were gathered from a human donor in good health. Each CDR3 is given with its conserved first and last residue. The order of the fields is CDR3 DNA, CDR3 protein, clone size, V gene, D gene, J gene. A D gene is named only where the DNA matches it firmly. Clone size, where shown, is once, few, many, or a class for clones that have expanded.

TGTGCCACCAGTGGCGACCCCACCGGGGAGCTGTTTTTT CATSGDPTGELFF . TRBV24-1 . TRBJ2-2
TGTGCCAGCAGCCAAGGGTCATACGAGCAGTACTTC CASSQGSYEQYF many TRBV3-1 . TRBJ2-7
TGTGCCAGCAGCCGACAGGGGGCAGAAACGTGGTCCTTC CASSRQGAETWSF few TRBV14 TRBD1 TRBJ2-7
TGTGCCAGCAGCCAAGGGGATGACAGGGCCTACGAGCAGTACTTC CASSQGDDRAYEQYF . TRBV4-2 TRBD1 TRBJ2-7
TGTGCCAGCCTAACAGGCGGTTCACCCCTCCACTTT CASLTGGSPLHF . TRBV6-1 . TRBJ1-6
TGTGCCAGCACCGAGGGAGGGGAAGGGCAGTTCTTC CASTEGGEGQFF . TRBV13 TRBD2 TRBJ2-1
TGCAGCGTTGACCAGGGGACTAGGAGGGCAGATACGCAGTATTTT CSVDQGTRRADTQYF few TRBV29-1 TRBD2 TRBJ2-3
TGTGCCAGCAGTCCCTCCGGCAACGAGCAGTACTTC CASSPSGNEQYF . TRBV27 . TRBJ2-7
TGTGCCAGCAGCCAATCAGGGATTGGCGGCTACACCTTC CASSQSGIGGYTF few TRBV2 . TRBJ1-2
TGTGCCTGGAACCCGACGGGGTACCAAGAGACCCAGTACTTC CAWNPTGYQETQYF . TRBV30 . TRBJ2-5
TGTGCCAGCAGTTACCCGGGACACTTCTATAGCAATCAGCCCCAGCATTTT CASSYPGHFYSNQPQHF . TRBV28 . TRBJ1-5
TGTGCCAGCAGTTTCCTACAGGGGCCCGCGGAGACCCAGTACTTC CASSFLQGPAETQYF . TRBV27 TRBD1 TRBJ2-5
TGTGCCAGCAGTCTAGGACAGGGACATCAGCCCCAGCATTTT CASSLGQGHQPQHF few TRBV28 TRBD1 TRBJ1-5
TGCGCCAGCAGCTTGGCCGGGATCTCCTACAATGAGCAGTTCTTC CASSLAGISYNEQFF few TRBV5-1 . TRBJ2-1
TGTGCCAGCAGTCGACTAGCGGGAGTTTACGAGCAGTACTTC CASSRLAGVYEQYF . TRBV12-3/TRBV12-4 TRBD2 TRBJ2-7
TGTGCCAGCAGTGACCTTAGCGGGATGGGCACAGATACGCAGTATTTT CASSDLSGMGTDTQYF few TRBV2 TRBD2 TRBJ2-3
TGTGCTAGTGGTTTGGTACCGACCGGGACAGGGGTTAACCCTGGGGCCAACGTCCTGACTTTC CASGLVPTGTGVNPGANVLTF . TRBV12-5 TRBD1 TRBJ2-6
TGTGCCAGCAGCCAAGAGTGGGTCGGGACCCAGTACTTC CASSQEWVGTQYF . TRBV14 . TRBJ2-5
TGTGCCAGCAGTTTATCGGCCTTCCGCTCCTACGAGCAGTACTTC CASSLSAFRSYEQYF . TRBV27 . TRBJ2-7
TGTGCCAGCAGTGTCCCGACTAGCGGGAGGACAGATACGCAGTATTTT CASSVPTSGRTDTQYF few TRBV27 TRBD2 TRBJ2-3
TGTGCCAGCAGCTTAGCCGGGACGTCATTATGGACTGAAGCTTTCTTT CASSLAGTSLWTEAFF . TRBV7-9 . TRBJ1-1
TGTGCCAGCAGCTTAGTGGTACCCATAGACAATGAGCAGTTCTTC CASSLVVPIDNEQFF . TRBV7-9 . TRBJ2-1
TGTGCCAGCAGTCCCACGGACAGGCGTTCCGGGGAGCTGTTTTTT CASSPTDRRSGELFF few TRBV2 TRBD1 TRBJ2-2
TGCAGCGTTGGAGGGGGTTACTCTGAAGCTTTCTTT CSVGGGYSEAFF few TRBV29-1 . TRBJ1-1
TGTGCCAGCATTGGAGGCGGGGAAACTAGCACAGATACGCAGTATTTT CASIGGGETSTDTQYF . TRBV2 . TRBJ2-3
TGTGCCAGCAGTTCAGGGGCAGTCACCGGGAGTGATGAGCAGTTCTTC CASSSGAVTGSDEQFF . TRBV12-3/TRBV12-4 . TRBJ2-1
TGCAGCGGCGAGGGGGACAGGGGGGGCAATGAGCAGTTCTTC CSGEGDRGGNEQFF many TRBV29-1 TRBD1 TRBJ2-1
TGTGCCAGCAGCTGGGAGACAGGGCACGGCTACACCTTC CASSWETGHGYTF . TRBV7-9 TRBD1 TRBJ1-2
TGTGCCAGCAGTTTTTTAACAGGGGCAAACACCGGGGAGCTGTTTTTT CASSFLTGANTGELFF few TRBV12-3/TRBV12-4 TRBD1 TRBJ2-2
TGTGCCAGCAGTTTCCGACTGAACACCGGGGAGCTGTTTTTT CASSFRLNTGELFF few TRBV28 . TRBJ2-2
TGCAGTGCTAGGAACCCAATGGTAGCGGGAGACTACAATGAGCAGTTCTTC CSARNPMVAGDYNEQFF few TRBV20-1 TRBD2 TRBJ2-1
TGTGCCAGCTCCTGGAGCCCATTGCCGAACAATGAGCAGTTCTTC CASSWSPLPNNEQFF . TRBV7-6 . TRBJ2-1
TGTGCCAGCAGCTTAGACTTCACAGATACGCAGTATTTT CASSLDFTDTQYF . TRBV7-9 . TRBJ2-3
TGTGCCAGCAGCCGGGACTTGACGAGCTCTGGGGCCAACGTCCTGACTTTC CASSRDLTSSGANVLTF . TRBV5-6 . TRBJ2-6
TGTGCCAGCAGGGGGACAGGGAAGGGCTACGAGCAGTACTTC CASRGTGKGYEQYF . TRBV12-3/TRBV12-4 TRBD1 TRBJ2-7
TGTGCCAGCCGGTGGGGGCCCGAAGAGACCCAGTACTTC CASRWGPEETQYF many TRBV6-5 . TRBJ2-5
TGTGCCAGCAGTCCCCGGTTGGGACTAGCGGGAGGAGACGAGCAGTTCTTC CASSPRLGLAGGDEQFF . TRBV6-5 TRBD2 TRBJ2-1
TGTGCCATCAGTGATGTTCAATCAGGAGCCTACGAGCAGTACTTC CAISDVQSGAYEQYF . TRBV10-3 . TRBJ2-7
TGTGCCATCCTACAGGGATATGAGCAGTTCTTC CAILQGYEQFF few TRBV10-3 . TRBJ2-1